This record concerns one T cell receptor (beta chain) sequence. The entry originates in a study of PD-1 blockade in classical Hodgkin lymphoma. Germline V gene lookup returns CDR1 MNHEY and CDR2 SVGAGI. Trimming took off 2 bases at V and 4 bases at J, with 5 bases between the two ends. The CDR3 consists of 12 residues. There was relapse after autologous stem cell transplantation in every patient, and there was variation in brentuximab vedotin exposure. The table came from immunoSEQ multiplex PCR; TCRdb's copy has only in-frame clones and leaves some out. Among approximately 100,000 clones listed, 92% were seen once.

This specimen consisted of peripheral blood mononuclear cells (PBMCs), obtained at baseline. This TCR was sampled from a human donor with classical Hodgkin lymphoma. The rearrangement joins TRBV6-5 to TRBJ1-2, with D possibly matching TRBD1 (5 bases). The CDR3 region has the DNA TGTGCCAGCAGTTACGGGGGCTATGGCTACACCTTC. It specifies CASSYGGYGYTF.